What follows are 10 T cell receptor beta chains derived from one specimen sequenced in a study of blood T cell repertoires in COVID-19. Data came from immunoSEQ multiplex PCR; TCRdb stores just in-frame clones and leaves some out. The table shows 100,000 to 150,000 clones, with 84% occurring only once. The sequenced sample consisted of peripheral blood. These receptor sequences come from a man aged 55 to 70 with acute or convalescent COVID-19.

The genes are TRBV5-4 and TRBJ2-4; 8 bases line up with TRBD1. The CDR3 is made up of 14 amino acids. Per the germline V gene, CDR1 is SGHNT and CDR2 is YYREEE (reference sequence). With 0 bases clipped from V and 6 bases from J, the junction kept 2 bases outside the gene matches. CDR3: CASSLGQGTNIQYF. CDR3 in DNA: TGTGCCAGCAGCTTGGGACAGGGGACAAACATTCAGTACTTC.

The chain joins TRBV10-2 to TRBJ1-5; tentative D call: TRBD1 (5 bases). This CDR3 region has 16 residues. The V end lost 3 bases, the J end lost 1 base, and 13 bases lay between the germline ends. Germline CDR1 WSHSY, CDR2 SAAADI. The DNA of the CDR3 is TGCGCCAGCAGTGAAGGGGCAGAAACAAGCAATCAGCCCCAGCATTTT. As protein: CASSEGAETSNQPQHF.

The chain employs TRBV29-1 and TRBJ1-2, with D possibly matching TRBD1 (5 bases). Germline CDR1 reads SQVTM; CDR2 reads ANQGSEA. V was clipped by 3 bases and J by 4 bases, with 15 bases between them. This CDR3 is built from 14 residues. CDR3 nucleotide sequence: TGCAGCGTTGAGGCGCTCAACGGGGGCTATGGCTACACCTTC. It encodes CSVEALNGGYGYTF. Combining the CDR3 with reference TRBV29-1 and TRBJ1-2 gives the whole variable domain SAVISQKPSRDICQRGTSLTIQCQVDSQVTMMFWYRQQPGQSLTLIATANQGSEATYESGFVIDKFPISRPNLTFSTLTVSNMSPEDSSIYLCSVEALNGGYGYTFGSGTRLTVV.

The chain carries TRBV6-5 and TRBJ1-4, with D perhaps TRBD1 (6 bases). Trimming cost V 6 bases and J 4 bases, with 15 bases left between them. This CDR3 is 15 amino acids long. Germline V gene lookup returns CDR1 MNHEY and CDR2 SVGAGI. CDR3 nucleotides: TGTGCCAGCAGAGGGGGACACAATCTTAATGAAAAACTGTTTTTT. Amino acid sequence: CASRGGHNLNEKLFF.

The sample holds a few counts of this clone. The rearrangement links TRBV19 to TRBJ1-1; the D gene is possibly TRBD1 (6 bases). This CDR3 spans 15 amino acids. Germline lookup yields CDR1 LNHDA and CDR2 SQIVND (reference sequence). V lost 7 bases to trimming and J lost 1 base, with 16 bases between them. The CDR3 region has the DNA TGTGCCAGTACCCCATCCAGGGGATCGAACACTGAAGCTTTCTTT. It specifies CASTPSRGSNTEAFF.

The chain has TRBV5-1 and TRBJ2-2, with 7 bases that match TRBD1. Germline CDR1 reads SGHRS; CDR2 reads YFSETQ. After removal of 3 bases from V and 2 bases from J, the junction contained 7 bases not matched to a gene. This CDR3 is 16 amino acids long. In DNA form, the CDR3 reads TGCGCCAGCAGCTCCGCGTGGGACAGAAACACCGGGGAGCTGTTTTTT. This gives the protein CASSSAWDRNTGELFF. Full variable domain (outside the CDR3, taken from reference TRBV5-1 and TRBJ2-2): KAGVTQTPRYLIKTRGQQVTLSCSPISGHRSVSWYQQTPGQGLQFLFEYFSETQRNKGNFPGRFSGRQFSNSRSEMNVSTLELGDSALYLCASSSAWDRNTGELFFGEGSRLTVL.

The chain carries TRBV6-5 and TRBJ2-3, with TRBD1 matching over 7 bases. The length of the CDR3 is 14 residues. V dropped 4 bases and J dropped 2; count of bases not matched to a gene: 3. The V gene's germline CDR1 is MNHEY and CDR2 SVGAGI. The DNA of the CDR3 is TGTGCCAGCAGTTTGGGACAGCACACAGATACGCAGTATTTT. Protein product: CASSLGQHTDTQYF.

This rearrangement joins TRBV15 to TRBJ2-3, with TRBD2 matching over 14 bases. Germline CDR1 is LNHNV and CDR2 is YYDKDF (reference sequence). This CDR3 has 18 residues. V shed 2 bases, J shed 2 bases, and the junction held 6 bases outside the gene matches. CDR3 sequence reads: CATSRSGTSGRLTDTQYF. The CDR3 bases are TGTGCCACCAGCAGATCTGGGACTAGCGGGAGACTCACAGATACGCAGTATTTT. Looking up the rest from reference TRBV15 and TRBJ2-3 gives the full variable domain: DAMVIQNPRYQVTQFGKPVTLSCSQTLNHNVMYWYQQKSSQAPKLLFHYYDKDFNNEADTPDNFQSRRPNTSFCFLDIRSPGLGDTAMYLCATSRSGTSGRLTDTQYFGPGTRLTVL.

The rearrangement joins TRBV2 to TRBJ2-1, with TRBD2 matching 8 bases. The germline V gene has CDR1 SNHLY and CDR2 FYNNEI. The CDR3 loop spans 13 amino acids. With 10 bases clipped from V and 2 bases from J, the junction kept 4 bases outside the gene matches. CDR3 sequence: CATGGDPYNEQFF. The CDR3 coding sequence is TGTGCCACCGGGGGGGACCCCTACAATGAGCAGTTCTTC.

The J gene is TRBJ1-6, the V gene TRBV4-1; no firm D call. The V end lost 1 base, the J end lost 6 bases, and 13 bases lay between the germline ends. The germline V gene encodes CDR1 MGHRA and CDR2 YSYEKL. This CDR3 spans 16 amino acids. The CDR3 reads CASSQVAVALNSPLHF. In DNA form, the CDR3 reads TGCGCCAGCAGCCAAGTAGCGGTAGCCCTTAATTCACCCCTCCACTTT.